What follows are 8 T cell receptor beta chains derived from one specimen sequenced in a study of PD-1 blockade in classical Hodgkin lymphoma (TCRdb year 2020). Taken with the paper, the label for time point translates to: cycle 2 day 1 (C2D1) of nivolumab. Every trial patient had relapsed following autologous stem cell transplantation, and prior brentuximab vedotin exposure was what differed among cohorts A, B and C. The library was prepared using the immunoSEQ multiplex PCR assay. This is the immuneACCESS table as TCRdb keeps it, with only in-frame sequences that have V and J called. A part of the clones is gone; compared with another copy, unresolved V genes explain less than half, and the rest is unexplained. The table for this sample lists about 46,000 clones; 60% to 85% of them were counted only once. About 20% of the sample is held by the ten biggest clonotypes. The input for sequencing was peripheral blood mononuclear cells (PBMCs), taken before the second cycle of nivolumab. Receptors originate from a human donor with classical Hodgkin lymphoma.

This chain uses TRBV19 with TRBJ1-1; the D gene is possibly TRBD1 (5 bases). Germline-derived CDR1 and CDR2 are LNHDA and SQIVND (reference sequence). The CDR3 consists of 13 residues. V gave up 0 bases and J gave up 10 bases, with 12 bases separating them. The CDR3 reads CASSIDRAGGAFF. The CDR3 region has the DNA TGTGCCAGTAGTATAGATCGGGCGGGGGGAGCTTTCTTT.

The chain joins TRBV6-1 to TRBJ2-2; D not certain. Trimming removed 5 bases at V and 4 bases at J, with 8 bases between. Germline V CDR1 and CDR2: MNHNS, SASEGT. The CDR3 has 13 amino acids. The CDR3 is CASSPQPTGELFF. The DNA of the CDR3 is TGTGCCAGCAGTCCCCAGCCCACCGGGGAGCTGTTTTTT.

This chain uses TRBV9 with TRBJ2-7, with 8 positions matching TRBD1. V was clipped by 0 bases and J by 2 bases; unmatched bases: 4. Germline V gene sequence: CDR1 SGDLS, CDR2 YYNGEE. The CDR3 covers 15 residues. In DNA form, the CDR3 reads TGTGCCAGCAGCGTAGGGACAGGGTCAGCCTACGAGCAGTACTTC. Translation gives CASSVGTGSAYEQYF.

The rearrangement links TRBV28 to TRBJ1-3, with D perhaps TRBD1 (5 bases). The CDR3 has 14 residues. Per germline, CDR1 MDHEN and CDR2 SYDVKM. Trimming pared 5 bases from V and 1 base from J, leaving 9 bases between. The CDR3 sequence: CASSPQGSGNTIYF. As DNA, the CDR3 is TGTGCCAGCAGTCCTCAGGGTTCTGGAAACACCATATATTTT.

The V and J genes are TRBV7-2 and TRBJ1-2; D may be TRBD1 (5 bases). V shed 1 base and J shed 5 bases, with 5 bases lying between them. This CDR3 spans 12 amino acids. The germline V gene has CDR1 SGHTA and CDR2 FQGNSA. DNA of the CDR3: TGTGCCAGCAGCTTAGGGGGGTATGGCTACACCTTC. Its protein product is CASSLGGYGYTF. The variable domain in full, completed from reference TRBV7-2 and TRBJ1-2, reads GAGVSQSPSNKVTEKGKDVELRCDPISGHTALYWYRQSLGQGLEFLIYFQGNSAPDKSGLPSDRFSAERTGGSVSTLTIQRTQQEDSAVYLCASSLGGYGYTFGSGTRLTVV.

The DNA for the CDR3 is TGTGCCAGCAGTGTCCGCCCGACAGGGCCCACCGGGGAGCTGTTTTTT. Its translation is CASSVRPTGPTGELFF. The chain joins TRBV2 to TRBJ2-2; TRBD1 matches 7 bases. This CDR3 is 16 amino acids long. With 4 bases clipped from V and 4 bases from J, the junction kept 9 bases outside the gene matches. CDR1 SNHLY and CDR2 FYNNEI come from the germline V gene.

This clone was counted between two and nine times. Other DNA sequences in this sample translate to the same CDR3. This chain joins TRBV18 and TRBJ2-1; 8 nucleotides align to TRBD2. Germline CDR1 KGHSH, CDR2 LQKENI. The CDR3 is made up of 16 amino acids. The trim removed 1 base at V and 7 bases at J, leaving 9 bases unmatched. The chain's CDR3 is CASSPRAGGGTNEQFF. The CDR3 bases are TGTGCCAGCTCACCACGGGCGGGGGGCGGAACGAATGAGCAGTTCTTC.

The CDR3: CASSNRDNSYEQYF. As DNA, the CDR3 is TGCGCCAGCTCCAACCGGGACAACTCCTACGAGCAGTACTTC. The chain employs TRBV4-1 and TRBJ2-7; D is perhaps TRBD1 (6 bases). CDR3 length equals 14 residues. With 8 bases removed from V and 0 bases from J, the gap between germline ends came to 14 bases. Germline V gene sequence: CDR1 MGHRA, CDR2 YSYEKL.